A single T cell receptor (beta chain) is shown here with its context. Healthy donors served as the controls. They were matched for age and sex. These data belong to a study of CD8 T cells in Susac syndrome. cDNA came from about 0.51 to 1 ug RNA primed by random hexamers. TCRdb redid the calling of the immunoSEQ multiplex PCR reads with MiXCR, one entry per CDR3 protein. The repertoire holds around 190,000 distinct CDR3 sequences, about 94% seen once, with 0.1% in the top ten. What was sequenced was CD4+ T cells from PBMCs. This clonotype originated in a human donor in good health.

The CDR3 sequence is CASSRLPGQGARETQYF. The CDR3 bases are TGTGCCAGCAGCCGACTTCCGGGACAGGGGGCTCGTGAGACCCAGTACTTC. The chain combines TRBV7-9 with TRBJ2-5; 12 nucleotides align to TRBD1. The CDR3 runs 17 residues. CDR1 and CDR2 (germline): SEHNR, FQNEAQ (reference sequence). V lost 5 bases, J lost 5 bases, and 12 bases stayed unmatched.